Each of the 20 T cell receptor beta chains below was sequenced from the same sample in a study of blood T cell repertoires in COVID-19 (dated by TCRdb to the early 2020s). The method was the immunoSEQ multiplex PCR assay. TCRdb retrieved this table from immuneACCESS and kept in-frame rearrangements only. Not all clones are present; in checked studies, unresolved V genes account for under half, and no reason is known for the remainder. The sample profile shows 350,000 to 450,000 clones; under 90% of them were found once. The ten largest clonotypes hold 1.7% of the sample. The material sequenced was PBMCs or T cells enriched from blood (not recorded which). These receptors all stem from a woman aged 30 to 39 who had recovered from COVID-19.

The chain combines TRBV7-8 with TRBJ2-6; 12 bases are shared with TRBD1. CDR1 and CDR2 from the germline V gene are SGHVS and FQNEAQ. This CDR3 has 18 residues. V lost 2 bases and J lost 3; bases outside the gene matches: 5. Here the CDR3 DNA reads TGTGCCAGCAGCTTACCGGGACAGGGGGCGTATGGGGCCAACGTCCTGACTTTC. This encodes CASSLPGQGAYGANVLTF.

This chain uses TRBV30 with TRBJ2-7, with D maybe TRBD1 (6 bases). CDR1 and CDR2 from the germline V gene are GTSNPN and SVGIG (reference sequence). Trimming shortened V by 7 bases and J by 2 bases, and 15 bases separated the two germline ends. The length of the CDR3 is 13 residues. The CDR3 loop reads CAFTSGVPYEQYF. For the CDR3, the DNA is TGTGCCTTTACCTCAGGGGTACCCTACGAGCAGTACTTC.

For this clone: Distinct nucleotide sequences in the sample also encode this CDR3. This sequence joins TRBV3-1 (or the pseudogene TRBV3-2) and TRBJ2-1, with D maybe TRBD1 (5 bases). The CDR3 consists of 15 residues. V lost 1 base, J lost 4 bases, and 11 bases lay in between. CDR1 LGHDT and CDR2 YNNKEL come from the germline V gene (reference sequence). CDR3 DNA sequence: TGTGCCAGCAGCCAAGGGGGCGGACGGTACAATGAGCAGTTCTTC. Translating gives CASSQGGGRYNEQFF.

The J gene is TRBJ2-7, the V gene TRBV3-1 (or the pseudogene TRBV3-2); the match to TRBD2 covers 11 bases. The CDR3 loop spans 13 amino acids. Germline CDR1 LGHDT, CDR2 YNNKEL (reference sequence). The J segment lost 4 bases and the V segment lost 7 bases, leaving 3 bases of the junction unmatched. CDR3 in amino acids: CASTTSGIYEQYF. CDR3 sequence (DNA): TGTGCCAGCACGACTAGCGGGATTTACGAGCAGTACTTC.

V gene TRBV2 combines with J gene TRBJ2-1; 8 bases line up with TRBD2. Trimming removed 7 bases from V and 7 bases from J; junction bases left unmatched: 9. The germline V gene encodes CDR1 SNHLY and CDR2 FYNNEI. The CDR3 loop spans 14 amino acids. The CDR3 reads CASNGGGRINEQFF. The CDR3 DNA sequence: TGTGCCAGCAACGGGGGGGGCCGGATTAATGAGCAGTTCTTC.

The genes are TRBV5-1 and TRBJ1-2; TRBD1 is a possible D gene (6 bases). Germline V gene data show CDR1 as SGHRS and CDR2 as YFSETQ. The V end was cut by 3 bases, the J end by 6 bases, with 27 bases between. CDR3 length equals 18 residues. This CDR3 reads CASSSGVGGGRRSDGYTF. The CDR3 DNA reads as TGCGCCAGCAGCTCGGGGGTTGGGGGGGGCCGCCGCTCGGATGGCTACACCTTC.

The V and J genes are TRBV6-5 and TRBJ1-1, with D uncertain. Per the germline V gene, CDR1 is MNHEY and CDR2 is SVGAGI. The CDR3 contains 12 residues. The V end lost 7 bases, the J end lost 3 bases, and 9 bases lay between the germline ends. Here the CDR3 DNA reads TGTGCCAGCACTGGGAGGTACACTGAAGCTTTCTTT. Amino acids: CASTGRYTEAFF.

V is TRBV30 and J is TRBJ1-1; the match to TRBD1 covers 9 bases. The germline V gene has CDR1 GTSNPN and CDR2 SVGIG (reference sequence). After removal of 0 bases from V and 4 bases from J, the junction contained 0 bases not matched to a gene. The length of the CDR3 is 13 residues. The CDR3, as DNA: TGTGCCTGGAGTGTGGACAGGGGCACTGAAGCTTTCTTT. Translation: CAWSVDRGTEAFF.

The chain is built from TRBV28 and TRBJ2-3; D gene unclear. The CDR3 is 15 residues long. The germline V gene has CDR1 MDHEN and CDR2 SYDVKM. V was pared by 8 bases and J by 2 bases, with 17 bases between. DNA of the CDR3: TGTGCCAGCGCCCTCCCTGGCGGCAACACAGATACGCAGTATTTT. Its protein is CASALPGGNTDTQYF.

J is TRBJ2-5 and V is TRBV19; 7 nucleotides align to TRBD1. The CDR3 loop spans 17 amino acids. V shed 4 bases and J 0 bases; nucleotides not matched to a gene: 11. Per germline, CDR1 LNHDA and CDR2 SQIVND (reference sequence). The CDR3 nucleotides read TGTGCCAGTAGTACCCCTCCGACAGGGCCGCACCAAGAGACCCAGTACTTC. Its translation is CASSTPPTGPHQETQYF.

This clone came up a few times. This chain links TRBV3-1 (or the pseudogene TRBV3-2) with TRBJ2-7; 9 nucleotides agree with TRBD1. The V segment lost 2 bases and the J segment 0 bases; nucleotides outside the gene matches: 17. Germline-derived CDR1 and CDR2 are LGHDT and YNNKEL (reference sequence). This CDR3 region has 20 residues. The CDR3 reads CASSQTPSRDRDPRSYEQYF. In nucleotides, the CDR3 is TGTGCCAGCAGCCAAACCCCGTCCCGGGACAGGGACCCTCGCTCCTACGAGCAGTACTTC.

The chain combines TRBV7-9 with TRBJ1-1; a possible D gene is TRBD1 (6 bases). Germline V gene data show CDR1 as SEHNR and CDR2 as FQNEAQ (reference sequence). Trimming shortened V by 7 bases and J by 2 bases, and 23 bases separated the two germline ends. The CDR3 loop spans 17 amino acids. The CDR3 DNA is TGTGCCAGCACCTTGACAGGCAGGGGTCTATCCAACACTGAAGCTTTCTTT. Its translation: CASTLTGRGLSNTEAFF. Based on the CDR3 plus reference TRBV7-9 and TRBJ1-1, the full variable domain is DTGVSQNPRHKITKRGQNVTFRCDPISEHNRLYWYRQTLGQGPEFLTYFQNEAQLEKSRLLSDRFSAERPKGSFSTLEIQRTEQGDSAMYLCASTLTGRGLSNTEAFFGQGTRLTVV.

CDR3 amino acids: CASSYTGTGGNTIYF. The CDR3 DNA sequence: TGTGCCAGCAGCTACACTGGGACAGGGGGGAACACCATATATTTT. The chain uses TRBV7-3 and TRBJ1-3; 11 bases match TRBD1. CDR1 and CDR2 from the germline V gene are SGHTA and FQGTGA. This CDR3 has 15 residues. The junction had 6 bases not matched to a gene; V was cut back by 4 bases and J by 7 bases.

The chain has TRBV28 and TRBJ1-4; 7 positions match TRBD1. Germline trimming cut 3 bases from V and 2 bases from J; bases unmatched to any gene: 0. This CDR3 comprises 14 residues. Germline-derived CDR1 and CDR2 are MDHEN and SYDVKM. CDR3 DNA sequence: TGTGCCAGCAGTTTGACAGGGACTAATGAAAAACTGTTTTTT. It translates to CASSLTGTNEKLFF.

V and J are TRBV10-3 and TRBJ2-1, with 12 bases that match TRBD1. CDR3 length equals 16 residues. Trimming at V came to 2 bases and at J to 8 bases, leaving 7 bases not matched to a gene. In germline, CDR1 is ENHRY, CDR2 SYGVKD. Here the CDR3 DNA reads TGTGCCATCAGTGAGCCGGGACAGGGGGCAGGGTATGAGCAGTTCTTC. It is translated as CAISEPGQGAGYEQFF.

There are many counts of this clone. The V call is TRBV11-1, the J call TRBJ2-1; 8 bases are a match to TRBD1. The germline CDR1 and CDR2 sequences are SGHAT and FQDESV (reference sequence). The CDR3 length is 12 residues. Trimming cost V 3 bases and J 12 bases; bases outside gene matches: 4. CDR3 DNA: TGTGCCAGCAGCTTGGACAGGGTGGGGCAGTTCTTC. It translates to CASSLDRVGQFF. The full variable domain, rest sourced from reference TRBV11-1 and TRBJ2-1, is EAEVAQSPRYKITEKSQAVAFWCDPISGHATLYWYRQILGQGPELLVQFQDESVVDDSQLPKDRFSAERLKGVDSTLKIQPAELGDSAMYLCASSLDRVGQFFGPGTRLTVL.

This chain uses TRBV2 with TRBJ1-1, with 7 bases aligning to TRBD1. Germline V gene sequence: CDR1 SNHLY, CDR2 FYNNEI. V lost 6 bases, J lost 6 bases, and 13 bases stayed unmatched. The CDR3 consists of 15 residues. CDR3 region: CASSRQGAVFAEAFF. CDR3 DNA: TGTGCCAGCAGCCGACAGGGCGCGGTATTTGCTGAAGCTTTCTTT.

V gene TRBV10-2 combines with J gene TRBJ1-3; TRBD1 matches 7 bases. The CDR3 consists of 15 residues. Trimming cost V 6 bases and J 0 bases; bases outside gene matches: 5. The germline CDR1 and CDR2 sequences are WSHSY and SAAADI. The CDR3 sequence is CASRRGDSSGNTIYF. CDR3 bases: TGCGCCAGCAGGCGAGGGGACAGCTCTGGAAACACCATATATTTT.

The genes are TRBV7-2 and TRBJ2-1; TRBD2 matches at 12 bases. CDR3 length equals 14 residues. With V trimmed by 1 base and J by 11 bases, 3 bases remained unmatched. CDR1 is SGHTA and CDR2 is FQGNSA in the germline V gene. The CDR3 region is CASSLGLAGGQQFF. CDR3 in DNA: TGTGCCAGCAGCTTAGGTCTAGCGGGGGGGCAGCAGTTCTTC.

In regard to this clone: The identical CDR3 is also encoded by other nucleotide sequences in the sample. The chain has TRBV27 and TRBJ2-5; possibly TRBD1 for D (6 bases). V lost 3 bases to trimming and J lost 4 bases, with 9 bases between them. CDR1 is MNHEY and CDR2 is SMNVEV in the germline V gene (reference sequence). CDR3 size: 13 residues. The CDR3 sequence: CASSFRGGETQYF. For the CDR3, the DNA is TGTGCCAGCAGTTTCAGGGGTGGAGAGACCCAGTACTTC.